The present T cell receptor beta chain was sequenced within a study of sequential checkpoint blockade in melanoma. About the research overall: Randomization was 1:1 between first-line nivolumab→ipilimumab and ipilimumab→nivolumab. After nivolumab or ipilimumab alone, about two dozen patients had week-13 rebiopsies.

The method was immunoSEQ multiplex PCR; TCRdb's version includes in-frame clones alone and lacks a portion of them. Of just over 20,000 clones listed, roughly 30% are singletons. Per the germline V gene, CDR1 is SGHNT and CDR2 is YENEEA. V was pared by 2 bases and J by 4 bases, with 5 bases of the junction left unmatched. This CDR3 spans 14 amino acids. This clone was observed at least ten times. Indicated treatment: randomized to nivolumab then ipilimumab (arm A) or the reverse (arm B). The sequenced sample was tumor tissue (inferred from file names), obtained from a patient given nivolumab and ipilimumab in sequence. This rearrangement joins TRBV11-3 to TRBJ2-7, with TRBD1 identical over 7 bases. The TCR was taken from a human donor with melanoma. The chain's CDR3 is CASSLRDSAYEQYF. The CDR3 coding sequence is TGTGCCAGCAGCTTAAGGGACAGCGCATACGAGCAGTACTTC.